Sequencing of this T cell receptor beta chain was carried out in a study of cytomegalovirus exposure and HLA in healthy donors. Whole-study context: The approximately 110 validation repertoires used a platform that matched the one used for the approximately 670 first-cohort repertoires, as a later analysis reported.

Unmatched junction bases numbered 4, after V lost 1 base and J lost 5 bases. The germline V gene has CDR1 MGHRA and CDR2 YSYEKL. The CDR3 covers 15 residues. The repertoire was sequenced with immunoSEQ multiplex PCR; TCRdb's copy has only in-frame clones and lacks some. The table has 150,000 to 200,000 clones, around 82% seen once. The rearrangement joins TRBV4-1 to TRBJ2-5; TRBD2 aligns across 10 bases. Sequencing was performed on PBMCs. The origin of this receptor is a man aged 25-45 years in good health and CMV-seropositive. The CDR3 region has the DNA TGCGCCAGCAGCCAAGCGAGCGGGAGGGCTGAGACCCAGTACTTC. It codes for CASSQASGRAETQYF.